Following are 24 T cell receptor beta chains from one sample sequenced in a study of blood T cell repertoires in COVID-19. The assay was immunoSEQ multiplex PCR, and TCRdb's table has in-frame clones only and misses some. This table has hundreds of thousands of clones, about 88% appearing once. The sequencing input was peripheral blood. The source of these receptors is a woman in her 70s with COVID-19, enrolled during active disease.

The chain has TRBV4-2 and TRBJ1-5; a weak D match, TRBD1 (5 bases). Germline V gene data show CDR1 as LGHNA and CDR2 as YNFKEQ. V lost 0 bases and J 9 bases, leaving 15 bases between the germline ends. CDR3 length equals 15 residues. The CDR3 reads CASSQDRTSSWPQHF. DNA of the CDR3: TGTGCCAGCAGCCAAGATCGGACAAGCAGTTGGCCCCAGCATTTT.

V is TRBV27 and J is TRBJ2-5; a weak D match, TRBD2 (6 bases). CDR1 and CDR2 from the germline V gene are MNHEY and SMNVEV (reference sequence). This CDR3 region has 15 residues. CDR3 region: CVARRRGAPQETQYF. The DNA for the CDR3 is TGTGTCGCTCGACGGAGGGGAGCCCCCCAAGAGACCCAGTACTTC.

The chain is built from TRBV6-2 or TRBV6-3 and TRBJ1-3, with D perhaps matching TRBD1 (5 bases). The CDR3 length is 16 residues. The V end lost 1 base, the J end lost 0 bases, and 10 bases lay between the germline ends. CDR1 is MNHEY, CDR2 SVGEGT, per germline. The CDR3 region has the DNA TGTGCCAGCAGTTACTTGGGACTTTTCTCTGGAAACACCATATATTTT. It specifies CASSYLGLFSGNTIYF.

This clone was observed once. The chain has TRBV29-1 and TRBJ1-2; 8 nucleotides agree with TRBD1. The germline CDR1 and CDR2 sequences are SQVTM and ANQGSEA. J gave up 8 bases and V 7 bases, and 18 bases lay outside the gene matches. The length of the CDR3 is 15 residues. DNA for the CDR3: TGCAGCGCCCCGATGGCGGGGACAGGTCCGAGGGGCTACACCTTC. Protein: CSAPMAGTGPRGYTF.

The J gene is TRBJ2-2, the V gene TRBV7-2; D might be TRBD1 (5 bases). Germline V gene lookup returns CDR1 SGHTA and CDR2 FQGNSA. The CDR3 extends over 15 amino acids. The V and J ends lost 1 base and 4 bases respectively, with 10 bases between them. The chain's CDR3 is CASSLEGPFTGELFF. DNA for the CDR3: TGTGCCAGCAGCTTAGAGGGGCCCTTCACCGGGGAGCTGTTTTTT.

The CDR3 sequence: CASSESRGKRQYF. In DNA, the CDR3 is TGCGCCAGCAGTGAGTCGAGGGGGAAGAGGCAGTACTTC. The rearrangement joins TRBV10-1 to TRBJ2-7; D is perhaps TRBD1 (6 bases). The V gene lost 0 bases and the J gene lost 9 bases, with 12 bases spanning the gap. The CDR3 totals 13 residues. Germline CDR1 is WNHNN and CDR2 is SYGVQD (reference sequence).

The V call is TRBV18, the J call TRBJ2-7, with TRBD1 matching over 10 bases. The CDR3 sequence is 15 residues long. Germline V CDR1 and CDR2: KGHSH, LQKENI. With V trimmed by 2 bases and J by 3 bases, 4 bases remained unmatched. In nucleotides, the CDR3 is TGTGCCAGCTCACCAGACAGGGGGCGGCACTACGAGCAGTACTTC. Translated, it gives CASSPDRGRHYEQYF.

The chain links TRBV7-9 to TRBJ2-7; 11 nucleotides agree with TRBD1. Germline V gene data show CDR1 as SEHNR and CDR2 as FQNEAQ (reference sequence). J was trimmed by 7 bases and V by 4 bases; bases with no gene match: 9. The CDR3 has 15 amino acids. CDR3 protein: CASSSDRGQPLEQYF. The CDR3 region has the DNA TGTGCCAGCAGCTCGGACAGGGGGCAACCCCTTGAGCAGTACTTC.

This chain joins TRBV27 and TRBJ1-5; 9 bases agree with TRBD1. The V gene's germline CDR1 is MNHEY and CDR2 SMNVEV (reference sequence). V shed 5 bases and J 2 bases; nucleotides not matched to a gene: 7. This CDR3 is built from 16 residues. CDR3 DNA sequence: TGTGCCAGCAGTCAGACAGGGGGTGGGGGCAATCAGCCCCAGCATTTT. It specifies CASSQTGGGGNQPQHF.

The chain joins TRBV25-1 to TRBJ2-1; 10 bases are a match to TRBD2. This CDR3 is 16 amino acids long. Germline CDR1 and CDR2: MGHDK and SYGVNS. Trimming at V came to 5 bases and at J to 1 base, leaving 5 bases not matched to a gene. The DNA for the CDR3 is TGTGCCAGCAGTACCCTAGCGGGGGCGTCCTACAATGAGCAGTTCTTC. Its protein product is CASSTLAGASYNEQFF.

The V call is TRBV5-1, the J call TRBJ2-3; weak D call: TRBD1 (5 bases). This CDR3 spans 18 amino acids. Germline lookup yields CDR1 SGHRS and CDR2 YFSETQ. Trimming left V 0 bases short and J 4 bases short, with 21 bases between. As DNA, the CDR3 is TGCGCCAGCAGCTTGGAATGGAAGACGCAGGGTGGCTCAGATACGCAGTATTTT. This encodes CASSLEWKTQGGSDTQYF.

The chain employs TRBV21-1 and TRBJ1-5. TRBV21-1 is shown as a pseudogene. This CDR3 contains 15 residues. The CDR3 sequence is CASSKARGANQPQHF. CDR3 bases: TGTGCCAGCAGCAAAGCGCGGGGTGCCAATCAGCCCCAGCATTTT.

CDR3 sequence: CASSRNFEQGMITHGYTF. CDR3 DNA sequence: TGTGCCAGCAGCAGGAACTTCGAACAGGGAATGATAACCCATGGCTACACCTTC. This rearrangement joins TRBV5-6 to TRBJ1-2; D may be TRBD1 (6 bases). The CDR3 is 18 amino acids. Germline V CDR1 and CDR2: SGHDT, YYEEEE. Trimming shortened V by 4 bases and J by 6 bases, and 28 bases separated the two germline ends.

The rearrangement links TRBV15 to TRBJ2-3; 12 bases line up with TRBD2. V dropped 3 bases and J dropped 4; count of bases not matched to a gene: 5. Germline V gene lookup returns CDR1 LNHNV and CDR2 YYDKDF (reference sequence). This CDR3 contains 16 residues. The CDR3 loop reads CATSSRTSGDPDTQYF. In DNA form, the CDR3 reads TGTGCCACCAGCAGTCGGACTAGCGGGGACCCAGATACGCAGTATTTT.

For the CDR3, the DNA is TGTGCCAGCAGCCAAGAATGGGGCCGAGAAGCTTTCTTT. Translation gives CASSQEWGREAFF. The chain couples TRBV3-1 (or the pseudogene TRBV3-2) to TRBJ1-1; perhaps TRBD1 as D (5 bases). This CDR3 comprises 13 residues. Trimming shortened V by 0 bases and J by 8 bases, and 10 bases separated the two germline ends. CDR1 is LGHDT and CDR2 is YNNKEL in the germline V gene (reference sequence).

This chain links TRBV5-8 with TRBJ1-4; 8 nucleotides line up with TRBD1. Germline V lookup: CDR1 SGHTS, CDR2 YDEGEE. V shed 4 bases, J shed 6 bases, and the junction held 5 bases outside the gene matches. The CDR3 is 14 residues long. The CDR3 sequence is CASSGGQGDEKLFF. Written as DNA, the CDR3 is TGTGCCAGCAGCGGCGGACAGGGTGATGAAAAACTGTTTTTT.

The CDR3 nucleotides are TGCGCCAGCAGCCCGGGAGGGCAGACTGAAGCTTTCTTT. Amino acid sequence: CASSPGGQTEAFF. The chain combines TRBV5-1 with TRBJ1-1, with no clear D. This CDR3 region has 13 residues. Germline CDR1 is SGHRS and CDR2 is YFSETQ. Between the trimmed V and J ends, which lost 4 bases and 5 bases, there was a span of 12 bases. The entire variable domain, with the rest obtained from reference TRBV5-1 and TRBJ1-1, is as follows: KAGVTQTPRYLIKTRGQQVTLSCSPISGHRSVSWYQQTPGQGLQFLFEYFSETQRNKGNFPGRFSGRQFSNSRSEMNVSTLELGDSALYLCASSPGGQTEAFFGQGTRLTVV.

The genes are TRBV5-1 and TRBJ1-5; 7 bases align to TRBD1. Germline trimming cut 4 bases from V and 0 bases from J; bases unmatched to any gene: 4. Germline CDR1 is SGHRS and CDR2 is YFSETQ. The CDR3 has 15 amino acids. CDR3 nucleotides: TGCGCCAGCAGCCCAACAGGGGATAGCAATCAGCCCCAGCATTTT. It yields the protein CASSPTGDSNQPQHF.

The chain combines TRBV5-8 with TRBJ2-5; TRBD2 might be the D (6 bases). The CDR3 has 13 residues. V dropped 5 bases and J dropped 7 bases, with 15 bases sitting between them. CDR1 is SGHTS and CDR2 is YDEGEE in the germline V gene. As DNA, the CDR3 is TGTGCCAGCAGTCAAACGGCCGGGGGGACCCAGTACTTC. It yields the protein CASSQTAGGTQYF.

V and J are TRBV18 and TRBJ1-2; D perhaps matches TRBD1 (6 bases). V lost 2 bases and J 3 bases, leaving 10 bases between the germline ends. Germline V gene sequence: CDR1 KGHSH, CDR2 LQKENI. This CDR3 region has 14 residues. The CDR3 protein is CASSPGGMDYGYTF. The CDR3 DNA is TGTGCCAGCTCACCAGGGGGCATGGACTATGGCTACACCTTC.

The chain employs TRBV5-6 and TRBJ2-5, with TRBD2 identical over 7 bases. V was pared by 4 bases and J by 2 bases, with 8 bases of the junction left unmatched. The CDR3 is 15 amino acids. CDR1 is SGHDT and CDR2 is YYEEEE in the germline V gene. The CDR3 loop reads CASSTASGGQETQYF. CDR3 in DNA: TGTGCCAGCAGCACCGCTAGCGGCGGTCAAGAGACCCAGTACTTC.

This chain joins TRBV4-1 and TRBJ1-6, with 8 bases fitting TRBD1. This CDR3 spans 17 amino acids. The trim removed 0 bases at V and 10 bases at J, leaving 11 bases unmatched. Germline V gene lookup returns CDR1 MGHRA and CDR2 YSYEKL. CDR3 nucleotides: TGCGCCAGCAGCCAAGAGGGGACAGGTACTGCTCGCTCACCCCTCCACTTT. Translated, it gives CASSQEGTGTARSPLHF.

This clone was observed a few times. V gene TRBV4-1 combines with J gene TRBJ2-7; D may be TRBD2 (5 bases). The CDR3 has 12 residues. Germline V gene data show CDR1 as MGHRA and CDR2 as YSYEKL. V lost 0 bases, J lost 9 bases, and 9 bases lay in between. CDR3 bases: TGCGCCAGCAGCCAAGATTGGGGAGTGCAGTACTTC. This translates into CASSQDWGVQYF.

The chain carries TRBV10-2 and TRBJ2-7; TRBD2 matches 13 bases. J was trimmed by 4 bases and V by 4 bases; bases with no gene match: 1. CDR3 size: 14 residues. Per germline, CDR1 WSHSY and CDR2 SAAADI. CDR3 nucleotide sequence: TGCGCCAGCAGTGGGGGACTAGCGGGGTACGAGCAGTACTTC. It encodes CASSGGLAGYEQYF.